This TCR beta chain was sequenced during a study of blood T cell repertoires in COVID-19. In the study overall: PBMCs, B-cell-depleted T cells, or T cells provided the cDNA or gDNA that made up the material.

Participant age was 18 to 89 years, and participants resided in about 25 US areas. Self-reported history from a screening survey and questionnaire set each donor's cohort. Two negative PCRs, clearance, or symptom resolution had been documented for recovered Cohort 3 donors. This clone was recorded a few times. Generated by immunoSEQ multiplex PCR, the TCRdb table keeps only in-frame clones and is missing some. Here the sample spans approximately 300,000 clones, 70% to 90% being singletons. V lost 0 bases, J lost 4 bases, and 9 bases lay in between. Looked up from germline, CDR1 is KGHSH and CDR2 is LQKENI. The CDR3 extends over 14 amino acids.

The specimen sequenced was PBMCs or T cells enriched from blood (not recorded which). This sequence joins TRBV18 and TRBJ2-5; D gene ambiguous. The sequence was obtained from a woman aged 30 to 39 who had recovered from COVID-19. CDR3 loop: CASSPPATVETQYF. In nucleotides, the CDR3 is TGTGCCAGCTCACCACCTGCCACAGTAGAGACCCAGTACTTC.